Described below is a single T cell receptor beta chain sequence and its context. Its antigen is undetermined. The CDR3 is 15 amino acids. Germline lookup yields CDR1 SNHLY and CDR2 FYNNEI. Trimming left V 7 bases short and J 1 base short, with 14 bases between. This record belongs to a study of cytomegalovirus exposure and HLA in healthy donors. A multiplex PCR was run with 60 Vbeta primers and 13 Jbeta primers. The method was immunoSEQ multiplex PCR; TCRdb's version includes in-frame clones alone and lacks a portion of them. The listing contains more than 200,000 clones. Study results and caveats: Later analysis identified a missense DCLRE1C variant that was linked to TCR beta V- and J-gene trimming. Several of the most significant clusters appeared linked to common viral pathogens, based on a later analysis. The study carried out a later analysis of TCR beta sequences. It associated around 17,000 of them with specific HLA alleles at a false discovery rate of 0.05.

The TCR was taken from a woman aged 30 to 39 in good health and CMV-seropositive. The chain couples TRBV2 to TRBJ2-4; the D gene is possibly TRBD1 (6 bases). The sequenced material came from PBMCs. Here the CDR3 DNA reads TGTGCCAGCACTCACAGGGAATTTGCCAAAAACATTCAGTACTTC. The encoded protein is CASTHREFAKNIQYF.